This entry lists 7 T cell receptor beta chains sequenced from one sample in a study of T-cell reconstitution after alpha-beta-depleted transplantation in children. The library targeted TCRbeta and was prepared with unique molecular identifiers. TCRdb re-derived calls from the PCR reads in MiXCR, one entry per CDR3 protein. The sample includes hundreds of thousands of distinct CDR3 sequences, 15% to 20% of them seen just once. This sample comprised PBMCs, mostly from graft donor cells, obtained 360 days after TCRalphabeta/CD19-depleted stem cell transplant. These receptors all stem from a male patient aged 2-9 years who had a stem cell transplant for acute lymphoblastic leukemia, so the T cells may come from the graft donor.

This clonotype was seen once. This rearrangement joins TRBV4-2 to TRBJ1-3, with D tentatively TRBD1 (5 bases). Trimming stripped 2 bases from V and 4 bases from J, with 12 bases between. This CDR3 contains 15 residues. The germline gives CDR1 LGHNA, CDR2 YNFKEQ. CDR3 sequence reads: CASSQQGPWGNTIYF. CDR3 nucleotides: TGTGCCAGCAGCCAACAGGGACCCTGGGGAAACACCATATATTTT.

This clonotype was recorded many times. The rearrangement links TRBV12-3 or TRBV12-4 to TRBJ2-2, with D unresolved. This CDR3 is 12 amino acids long. V shed 7 bases and J shed 3 bases, with 6 bases lying between them. CDR3 sequence: CASKEDTGELFF. CDR3 nucleotides: TGTGCCAGCAAGGAAGACACCGGGGAGCTGTTTTTT.

Ten or more counts support this clonotype. The CDR3 region is CASSQGGTNEKLFF. The CDR3 DNA follows: TGCGCCAGCAGCCAAGGAGGAACTAATGAAAAACTGTTTTTT. The chain links TRBV4-1 to TRBJ1-4, with D unresolved. Trimming took off 1 base at V and 1 base at J, with 4 bases between the two ends. Germline V gene sequence: CDR1 MGHRA, CDR2 YSYEKL. CDR3 length equals 14 residues.

The J gene is TRBJ2-2, the V gene TRBV20-1, with 7 bases that match TRBD1. Trimming cost V 0 bases and J 6 bases; bases outside gene matches: 10. From germline, CDR1 is DFQATT and CDR2 SNEGSKA (reference sequence). The CDR3 runs 16 residues. CDR3 in DNA: TGCAGTGCTAGAGATTCGGGCAGGGGGTTGTCCGGGGAGCTGTTTTTT. Translation gives CSARDSGRGLSGELFF.

This clonotype was observed at least ten times. The CDR3 loop is CSAPQRGGDEQFF. CDR3 in DNA: TGCAGTGCTCCCCAGCGGGGGGGGGATGAGCAGTTCTTC. The rearrangement joins TRBV20-1 to TRBJ2-1, with TRBD2 matching 10 bases. The V segment lost 5 bases and the J segment 8 bases; nucleotides outside the gene matches: 6. This CDR3 is 13 amino acids long. Germline V gives CDR1 DFQATT, CDR2 SNEGSKA (reference sequence).

This rearrangement joins TRBV28 to TRBJ2-3; TRBD2 matches at 11 bases. The CDR3 runs to 16 residues. V dropped 2 bases and J dropped 5; count of bases not matched to a gene: 6. Germline V gene sequence: CDR1 MDHEN, CDR2 SYDVKM. In DNA form, the CDR3 reads TGTGCCAGCAGTTTAATAGCGGGAGGGTGGGAAGATACGCAGTATTTT. It is translated as CASSLIAGGWEDTQYF.

The chain couples TRBV7-6 to TRBJ2-7; perhaps TRBD1 as D (6 bases). Per the germline V gene, CDR1 is SGHVS and CDR2 is FNYEAQ. Trimming cost V 3 bases and J 4 bases, with 13 bases left between them. The CDR3 has 14 residues. The CDR3 coding sequence is TGTGCCAGCAGCTTGGTAGGGGGTTGGTACGAGCAGTACTTC. This encodes CASSLVGGWYEQYF.